Reported below is one T cell receptor beta chain. Its antigen is not identified. The libraries of TRB cDNA were prepared using 5' RACE with UMI labels. One entry per CDR3 protein, without DNA, is what TCRdb gives after re-calling the 5' RACE reads. The sample table sets out some 38,000 distinct CDR3 sequences. The data originate from a study of CXCR3-negative and CXCR3-positive naive CD8 T cells. Study overall: For each library, about 1.5 +/- 0.3 million TRB reads were obtained, some 130 million in total.

Study-level points and caveats: Naive CXCR3-negative and CXCR3-positive cells had similar TRBV-TRBJ usage; memory differed. Cryopreservation partially decreased CXCR3 expression, and most assays used fresh PBMCs.

Germline values: CDR1 KGHSH, CDR2 LQKENI. The CDR3 sequence is 13 residues long. Input material: memory CD8+ T cells from blood. The sequence was collected from a human donor in good health. Some clones in this sample may be carry-over from other donors' samples. V usage is TRBV18 and J usage is TRBJ2-7; the D gene TCRdb calls, TRBD1, cannot be checked with no DNA. CDR3 in amino acids: CASSRPDSYEQYF.